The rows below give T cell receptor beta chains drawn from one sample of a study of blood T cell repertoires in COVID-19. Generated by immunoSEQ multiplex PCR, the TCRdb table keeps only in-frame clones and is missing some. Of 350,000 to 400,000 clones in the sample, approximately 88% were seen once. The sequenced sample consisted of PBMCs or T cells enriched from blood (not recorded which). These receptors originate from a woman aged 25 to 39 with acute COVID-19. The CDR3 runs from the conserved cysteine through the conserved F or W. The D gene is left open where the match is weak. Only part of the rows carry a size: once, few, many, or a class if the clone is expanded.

TGCGCCAGCAGCCCGACGACAGGGGACTATGGCTACACCTTC	CASSPTTGDYGYTF	TRBD1	14	TRBJ1-2	few	TRBV5-1
TGCGCCAGCAGCTTGGGTGTGCAGGGGAACACTGAAGCTTTCTTT	CASSLGVQGNTEAFF	-	15	TRBJ1-1	-	TRBV5-1
TGTGCCACCAGTGATGCGGGCCCACTCACAGATACGCAGTATTTT	CATSDAGPLTDTQYF	-	15	TRBJ2-3	-	TRBV24-1
TGTGCCAGCAGCTCGAGGGTAGACAGGCCGCCCGATATGAACACTGAAGCTTTCTTT	CASSSRVDRPPDMNTEAFF	-	19	TRBJ1-1	-	TRBV9
TGTGCCAGCAGTTTATGGATTGGACAGGGAACTATGACTACCGGGGAGCTGTTTTTT	CASSLWIGQGTMTTGELFF	TRBD1	19	TRBJ2-2	-	TRBV28
TGCGCCAGCAGCTTAATGGAGGGGGAAAAACTGTTTTTT	CASSLMEGEKLFF	-	13	TRBJ1-4	-	TRBV5-1
TGTGCAACAGGGGGTAGCTCACCCCTCCACTTT	CATGGSSPLHF	TRBD1	11	TRBJ1-6	once	TRBV7-2
TGCGCCAGCAGCCAGGGGGCCAGTAATGAAAAACTGTTTTTT	CASSQGASNEKLFF	TRBD1	14	TRBJ1-4	-	TRBV5-1
TGCGCCAGCAGAGGGGGTACCCCTGAAGCTTTCTTT	CASRGGTPEAFF	-	12	TRBJ1-1	-	TRBV5-1
TGTGCCAGCAGCCAAAAGAGAACCGGGACTAGCGGGAGAGACGAGCAGTACTTC	CASSQKRTGTSGRDEQYF	TRBD2	18	TRBJ2-7	-	TRBV3-1/TRBV3-2
TGCGCCAGCTCCGGCGGGGGATTGGATTTCTTT	CASSGGGLDFF	-	11	TRBJ1-1	-	TRBV5-1
TGTGCCTGGGAGGGGGCGGAAGAAAAACTGTTTTTT	CAWEGAEEKLFF	TRBD1	12	TRBJ1-4	-	TRBV30
TGTGCCAGCCGGACAGGGGCCGGGGAGCTGTTTTTT	CASRTGAGELFF	TRBD1	12	TRBJ2-2	-	TRBV6-4
TGTGCCGTCGGATACAGGGGTGGCAATCAGCCCCAGCATTTT	CAVGYRGGNQPQHF	TRBD1	14	TRBJ1-5	-	TRBV27
TGTGCCAGCAGCCAAAGGGACAGGGTGAGAAATTCACCCCTCCACTTT	CASSQRDRVRNSPLHF	TRBD1	16	TRBJ1-6	-	TRBV7-9
TGTGCCAGTAGTCTCACAGGGGATGGCTACACCTTC	CASSLTGDGYTF	TRBD1	12	TRBJ1-2	-	TRBV19
TGTGCCACCAGCTTATCGTTTAGCTCCTACAATGAGCAGTTCTTC	CATSLSFSSYNEQFF	-	15	TRBJ2-1	-	TRBV13
TGTGCCAGCAGTCCTGGACAGGGGGCGCGCAATGAGCAGTTCTTC	CASSPGQGARNEQFF	TRBD1	15	TRBJ2-1	-	TRBV2
TGTGCCACCAGCAGTAATACAGGGCCTTACAATGAGCAGTTCTTC	CATSSNTGPYNEQFF	-	15	TRBJ2-1	-	TRBV15
TGTGCCACCCAACTGGGGGGTGCGGGCAATCAGCCCCAGCATTTT	CATQLGGAGNQPQHF	-	15	TRBJ1-5	-	TRBV24-1
TGCGCCAGCAGCTCTACGGGCTACAATGAGCAGTTCTTC	CASSSTGYNEQFF	-	13	TRBJ2-1	few	TRBV5-1
TGTGCCTGGAGTGTAATGGCAGGTCTAGGCTACACCTTC	CAWSVMAGLGYTF	-	13	TRBJ1-2	-	TRBV30
TGTGCCAGCAGTTCTCCTCCTGGGGGGGCCCCCTACAATGAGCAGTTCTTC	CASSSPPGGAPYNEQFF	-	17	TRBJ2-1	-	TRBV28
TGTGCCTGGAGTGTACTTCTCGGGCAGGGTAACGAGCAGTACTTC	CAWSVLLGQGNEQYF	-	15	TRBJ2-7	-	TRBV30
TGTGCCAGCAGCTTATCCAACAGGGGCGAGCAGTACTTC	CASSLSNRGEQYF	TRBD1	13	TRBJ2-7	-	TRBV7-6
TGCAGCGTTGAAGGGTTGGCTCCTGAAGCTTTCTTT	CSVEGLAPEAFF	-	12	TRBJ1-1	once	TRBV29-1
TGTGCCAGTAGCCGCAAACTAGCGGGGTACAATGAGCAGTTCTTC	CASSRKLAGYNEQFF	TRBD2	15	TRBJ2-1	few	TRBV19
TGTGCCAGTAGTACGGGGAGGACCGGCGGCTTGGACACTGAAGCTTTCTTT	CASSTGRTGGLDTEAFF	-	17	TRBJ1-1	-	TRBV19
TGTGCCAGCAGCTCCCGGACAGGACGGACTGAAGCTTTCTTT	CASSSRTGRTEAFF	TRBD1	14	TRBJ1-1	few	TRBV9
TGTGCCAGTAGTGAAGGCCCCGGGTATAGCTATGGCTACACCTTC	CASSEGPGYSYGYTF	-	15	TRBJ1-2	-	TRBV19
TGTGCCAGCAGCGTACCTCCCGGGGAGCTGTTTTTT	CASSVPPGELFF	-	12	TRBJ2-2	-	TRBV9
TGCAGCGTTGAGTTCGGTTACAATCAGCCCCAGCATTTT	CSVEFGYNQPQHF	-	13	TRBJ1-5	-	TRBV29-1
TGTGCCAGCAGCCGACAAGAGCTAGCCAAAAACATTCAGTACTTC	CASSRQELAKNIQYF	-	15	TRBJ2-4	-	TRBV6-5
TGTGCCAGCAGCACCGCCAGGGCGCGAGGCTACACCTTC	CASSTARARGYTF	-	13	TRBJ1-2	-	TRBV2
TGTGCCAGCAGTGAAGGACCGACAGGGCTCTATGGCTACACCTTC	CASSEGPTGLYGYTF	TRBD1	15	TRBJ1-2	-	TRBV6-1
TGTGCCACCAGTGATCTCAGCACAGATACGCAGTATTTT	CATSDLSTDTQYF	-	13	TRBJ2-3	-	TRBV24-1
TGTGCCAGCAGCTTACGACTAGCGGGGGGCGAGAGCTCCTACGAGCAGTACTTC	CASSLRLAGGESSYEQYF	TRBD2	18	TRBJ2-7	-	TRBV7-2